This TCR beta chain was captured by sequencing in a study of blood T cell repertoires in COVID-19. Study-wide background: Sites across the United States, Italy and Spain contributed samples from acute and convalescent COVID-19.

Libraries were prepared by immunoSEQ multiplex PCR; TCRdb keeps only in-frame clonotypes and omits some of them. The repertoire holds 150,000 to 200,000 clones, with 65% to 90% as singletons. Germline CDR1 reads PRHDT; CDR2 reads FYEKMQ (reference sequence). This CDR3 has 14 amino acids. V was pared by 1 base and J by 4 bases, with 3 bases of the junction left unmatched. This clone was counted many times. The chain carries TRBV13 and TRBJ1-2; TRBD1 agrees at 7 bases. This clonotype originated in a woman in her thirties or forties with COVID-19, enrolled during active disease. The sample consisted of peripheral blood. The CDR3 DNA sequence: TGTGCCAGCAGCTTAGACAGGGGTCCCTATGGCTACACCTTC. This encodes CASSLDRGPYGYTF. The variable domain in full, with the rest retrieved from reference TRBV13 and TRBJ1-2, is AAGVIQSPRHLIKEKRETATLKCYPIPRHDTVYWYQQGPGQDPQFLISFYEKMQSDKGSIPDRFSAQQFSDYHSELNMSSLELGDSALYFCASSLDRGPYGYTFGSGTRLTVV.